These 14 T cell receptor beta chains were all obtained from the same sample, sequenced in a study of blood T cell repertoires in COVID-19. Profiled with immunoSEQ multiplex PCR; TCRdb holds only in-frame clones, not every one. Here the sample spans over 250,000 clones, 75% to 90% being singletons. Sequencing was performed on peripheral blood. Receptor source: a woman in her 70s with COVID-19, enrolled during active disease.

This rearrangement joins TRBV28 to TRBJ1-4, with 9 positions matching TRBD1. Trimming removed 4 bases from V and 5 bases from J; junction bases left unmatched: 5. Looked up from germline, CDR1 is MDHEN and CDR2 is SYDVKM. This CDR3 region has 15 residues. The CDR3 sequence: CASSSPGQGNEKLFF. CDR3 DNA: TGTGCCAGCAGTTCTCCGGGACAGGGAAATGAAAAACTGTTTTTT.

This sequence joins TRBV4-2 and TRBJ1-4, with TRBD1 identical over 7 bases. This CDR3 is 20 amino acids long. J lost 0 bases, V lost 0 bases, and 13 bases had no gene match. Germline V gene sequence: CDR1 LGHNA, CDR2 YNFKEQ. CDR3 in amino acids: CASSQEGRDRLVATNEKLFF. CDR3 bases: TGTGCCAGCAGCCAAGAAGGCAGGGACAGACTAGTTGCAACTAATGAAAAACTGTTTTTT.

The chain carries TRBV5-1 and TRBJ2-3, with 7 bases identical to TRBD2. V was pared by 0 bases and J by 1 base, with 2 bases of the junction left unmatched. The CDR3 contains 15 residues. The germline V gene encodes CDR1 SGHRS and CDR2 YFSETQ. The DNA of the CDR3 is TGCGCCAGCAGCTTGGTTCTAGCGGGCACAGATACGCAGTATTTT. Protein: CASSLVLAGTDTQYF.

The chain has TRBV19 and TRBJ1-6; 9 bases are a match to TRBD1. Trimming removed 9 bases from V and 10 bases from J; junction bases left unmatched: 7. Germline values: CDR1 LNHDA, CDR2 SQIVND (reference sequence). This CDR3 comprises 13 residues. CDR3: CASRDRDVSPLHF. The CDR3 DNA is TGTGCCAGCCGGGACAGGGATGTCTCACCCCTCCACTTT.

The chain carries TRBV5-1 and TRBJ1-3, with 9 positions matching TRBD1. This CDR3 spans 16 amino acids. The V gene end was trimmed by 4 bases and the J gene end by 4 bases; junction bases not matched to a gene: 9. CDR1 SGHRS and CDR2 YFSETQ come from the germline V gene. This CDR3 is CASSVGGQGPGNTIYF. CDR3 coding DNA: TGCGCCAGCAGCGTTGGGGGACAGGGACCAGGAAACACCATATATTTT. The full variable domain, its missing parts supplied by reference TRBV5-1 and TRBJ1-3, is KAGVTQTPRYLIKTRGQQVTLSCSPISGHRSVSWYQQTPGQGLQFLFEYFSETQRNKGNFPGRFSGRQFSNSRSEMNVSTLELGDSALYLCASSVGGQGPGNTIYFGEGSWLTVV.

This clone has a single count. V is TRBV19 and J is TRBJ1-1; D perhaps matches TRBD1 (5 bases). Trimming removed 3 bases from V and 6 bases from J, with 17 bases in between. The CDR3 length is 15 residues. The germline V gene has CDR1 LNHDA and CDR2 SQIVND (reference sequence). CDR3 nucleotides: TGTGCCAGTAGTATGGGTGGCCAGGGTTTGGCTGAAGCTTTCTTT. Translated, it gives CASSMGGQGLAEAFF.

The chain links TRBV2 to TRBJ2-3; D might be TRBD2 (7 bases). The V end lost 5 bases, the J end lost 3 bases, and 18 bases lay between the germline ends. From germline, CDR1 is SNHLY and CDR2 FYNNEI. This CDR3 is 16 amino acids long. The CDR3 protein is CASSRRLAGATDTQYF. CDR3 coding DNA: TGTGCCAGCAGTCGCCGCTTGGCGGGGGCGACAGATACGCAGTATTTT.

The rearrangement joins TRBV19 to TRBJ1-1; D not resolved. The CDR3 spans 13 residues. Trimming stripped 1 base from V and 1 base from J, with 4 bases between. Germline lookup yields CDR1 LNHDA and CDR2 SQIVND (reference sequence). CDR3 sequence reads: CASSIAKNTEAFF. The CDR3 DNA follows: TGTGCCAGTAGTATAGCCAAGAACACTGAAGCTTTCTTT.

The chain is built from TRBV28 and TRBJ1-1; weak D call: TRBD1 (6 bases). The CDR3 extends over 11 amino acids. Trimming took 6 bases from V and 8 from J, leaving 10 bases between them. The germline gives CDR1 MDHEN, CDR2 SYDVKM. The CDR3 DNA is TGTGCCAGCAGCGAAGACAGGGAAGCTTTCTTT. The encoded protein is CASSEDREAFF.

The chain combines TRBV25-1 with TRBJ1-1, with TRBD1 matching over 7 bases. Germline V gives CDR1 MGHDK, CDR2 SYGVNS. The CDR3 is made up of 14 amino acids. Germline trimming cut 8 bases from V and 0 bases from J; bases unmatched to any gene: 6. The CDR3 region is CASPGGQLNTEAFF. CDR3 nucleotide sequence: TGTGCCAGCCCTGGGGGACAGCTGAACACTGAAGCTTTCTTT.

The chain carries TRBV19 and TRBJ1-1, with no clear D. The CDR3 runs to 15 residues. Per the germline V gene, CDR1 is LNHDA and CDR2 is SQIVND (reference sequence). V was shortened by 5 bases and J by 5 bases, with 18 bases between the two germline ends. In nucleotides, the CDR3 is TGTGCCAGTAGTTCCAGCCCCGGGGATGGGACTGAAGCTTTCTTT. Its protein is CASSSSPGDGTEAFF.

The rearrangement uses TRBV7-2 and TRBJ1-6; the D is unclear. Germline V gene sequence: CDR1 SGHTA, CDR2 FQGNSA. V shed 2 bases and J shed 9 bases, with 8 bases lying between them. The CDR3 spans 13 residues. The CDR3 sequence: CASSLPGGSPLHF. In DNA, the CDR3 is TGTGCCAGCAGCTTACCTGGCGGTTCACCCCTCCACTTT.

The chain has TRBV12-5 and TRBJ2-5; 12 bases are a match to TRBD1. CDR1 LGHNT and CDR2 FRNRAP come from the germline V gene. This CDR3 region has 21 residues. V gave up 0 bases and J gave up 0 bases; unmatched junction bases: 14. The CDR3 DNA reads as TGTGCTAGTGGTTTGGTACGGGGGACAGGGGGCGCAGGAACTCACCAAGAGACCCAGTACTTC. Its protein is CASGLVRGTGGAGTHQETQYF.

The genes are TRBV24-1 and TRBJ2-1; 7 nucleotides match TRBD2. The CDR3 length is 14 residues. Trimming removed 3 bases from V and 4 bases from J; junction bases left unmatched: 2. Germline V gene lookup returns CDR1 KGHDR and CDR2 SFDVKD. The CDR3 protein is CATSDRSGYNEQFF. The CDR3 DNA reads TGTGCCACCAGTGATCGTAGCGGGTACAATGAGCAGTTCTTC.